These T cell receptor beta chains were read from a single sample in a study of blood T cell repertoires in COVID-19. Only in-frame clones appear in the TCRdb table, and some are missing; sequencing was by immunoSEQ multiplex PCR. The sample shows some 120,000 clones, almost 70% of them seen only once. Specimen: peripheral blood. These receptors were collected from a woman in her seventies with acute or convalescent COVID-19. CDR3s include the opening cysteine and the closing phenylalanine or tryptophan. The D gene is left open where the match is weak. Clone size is given for some rows only: seen once, a few or many times, or a class if the clone is expanded.

clone_size cdr3_length d_call j_call v_call cdr3_nt cdr3_aa
NA 14 NA TRBJ2-5 TRBV7-9 TGTGCCAGCAGCTTAAATGCAGGCCAAGAGACCCAGTACTTC CASSLNAGQETQYF
once 12 TRBD1 TRBJ2-1 TRBV11-2 TGTGCCAGCAGCTCAAGGGACAGGTCCCAGGTCTTC CASSSRDRSQVF
NA 13 NA TRBJ1-1 TRBV2 TGTGCCAGCAGTGGGAACCCGGGCACTGAAGCTTTCTTT CASSGNPGTEAFF
NA 17 TRBD2 TRBJ2-7 TRBV27 TGTGCCAGCAGTTTAATACCTTCCGGGACTAGCGGGGTAGAGCAGTACTTC CASSLIPSGTSGVEQYF
NA 13 NA TRBJ1-1 TRBV19 TGTGCCAGTAGTACGACAGCGCGAGCTGGAGCTTTCTTT CASSTTARAGAFF
few 15 NA TRBJ1-4 TRBV5-1 TGCGCCAGCAGCTTGGGAACGGCAACTAATGAAAAACTGTTTTTT CASSLGTATNEKLFF
NA 14 NA TRBJ1-3 TRBV5-5 TGTGCCAGCATGGCATCCGGAGCTGGAAACACCATATATTTT CASMASGAGNTIYF
few 14 TRBD1 TRBJ1-2 TRBV2 TGTGCCAGCAGCGGATGGGGACAGGACTATGGCTACACCTTC CASSGWGQDYGYTF
NA 14 NA TRBJ2-1 TRBV16 TGTGCCAGCAGCCAATCTAACAGCTACAATGAGCAGTTCTTC CASSQSNSYNEQFF
NA 15 NA TRBJ2-3 TRBV7-3 TGTGCCAGCAGCCCCTTAGGGGGAGTAACAGATACGCAGTATTTT CASSPLGGVTDTQYF